These 18 T cell receptor beta chains originate from one sample sequenced in a study of blood T cell repertoires in COVID-19. The table came from immunoSEQ multiplex PCR; TCRdb's copy has only in-frame clones and leaves some out. The data show around 140,000 clones, under 90% seen once. The specimen sequenced was peripheral blood. The receptor source for this set is a woman aged 55 to 70 with active or convalescent COVID-19.

The genes are TRBV5-6 and TRBJ2-3; 7 bases align to TRBD2. CDR3 length equals 17 residues. Germline CDR1 SGHDT, CDR2 YYEEEE. The V and J ends lost 4 bases and 3 bases, in that order; junction bases with no gene match: 14. The CDR3 here is CASSPRLASRPTDTQYF. In nucleotides, the CDR3 is TGTGCCAGCAGCCCTCGACTAGCTTCCAGACCTACAGATACGCAGTATTTT.

The chain links TRBV27 to TRBJ2-7; 7 bases fit TRBD2. The V segment lost 4 bases and the J segment 2 bases; nucleotides outside the gene matches: 5. The length of the CDR3 is 14 residues. In germline, CDR1 is MNHEY, CDR2 SMNVEV (reference sequence). CDR3 DNA sequence: TGTGCCAGCAGTTACGGACTAGGGACCTACGAGCAGTACTTC. As protein: CASSYGLGTYEQYF.

This chain joins TRBV6-5 and TRBJ2-1; possible D gene TRBD1, 5 bases. The CDR3 sequence is 16 residues long. Germline assignment: CDR1 MNHEY and CDR2 SVGAGI. V dropped 1 base and J dropped 0 bases, with 10 bases sitting between them. In DNA, the CDR3 is TGTGCCAGCAGTTACTTGGGGCCTCGCTCCTACAATGAGCAGTTCTTC. This translates into CASSYLGPRSYNEQFF.

V and J are TRBV5-1 and TRBJ1-2; TRBD1 agrees at 7 bases. V dropped 4 bases and J dropped 2; count of bases not matched to a gene: 5. CDR1 is SGHRS, CDR2 YFSETQ, per germline. CDR3 length: 14 residues. The CDR3 region has the DNA TGCGCCAGCAGCATTGGGACAGTCAACTATGGCTACACCTTC. This codes for CASSIGTVNYGYTF. Complete variable domain (other parts from reference TRBV5-1 and TRBJ1-2): KAGVTQTPRYLIKTRGQQVTLSCSPISGHRSVSWYQQTPGQGLQFLFEYFSETQRNKGNFPGRFSGRQFSNSRSEMNVSTLELGDSALYLCASSIGTVNYGYTFGSGTRLTVV.

This clone appeared a few times. The genes are TRBV10-3 and TRBJ2-5, with D maybe TRBD1 (5 bases). This CDR3 region has 13 residues. Trimming removed 7 bases at V and 2 bases at J, with 11 bases between. The V gene's germline CDR1 is ENHRY and CDR2 SYGVKD. The CDR3 is CAITNDRQETQYF. The CDR3, as DNA: TGTGCCATCACTAATGACAGACAAGAGACCCAGTACTTC.

The chain has TRBV28 and TRBJ1-2; D possibly corresponds to TRBD1 (5 bases). Trimming stripped 2 bases from V and 4 bases from J, with 17 bases between. CDR3 length equals 16 residues. Germline loops: CDR1 MDHEN, CDR2 SYDVKM. CDR3: CASSLKLGRARYGYTF. The DNA for the CDR3 is TGTGCCAGCAGTTTAAAATTGGGCAGGGCGCGCTATGGCTACACCTTC.

The chain links TRBV4-2 to TRBJ2-3, with D uncertain. There are 14 residues in the CDR3. The germline V gene has CDR1 LGHNA and CDR2 YNFKEQ. V gave up 1 base and J gave up 0 bases, with 5 bases separating them. This CDR3 is CASSQVRSTDTQYF. The CDR3 DNA is TGTGCCAGCAGCCAAGTTCGGAGCACAGATACGCAGTATTTT.

CDR3 nucleotide sequence: TGTGCCAGCAGCTTAGACATGAACACTGAAGCTTTCTTT. This gives the protein CASSLDMNTEAFF. The genes are TRBV7-2 and TRBJ1-1; D uncertain. The CDR3 runs 13 residues. From germline, CDR1 is SGHTA and CDR2 FQGNSA. V was shortened by 1 base and J by 0 bases, with 3 bases between the two germline ends.

CDR3 loop: CASSYGQRNEKLFF. CDR3 sequence (DNA): TGTGCCAGCAGTTACGGTCAGAGGAATGAAAAACTGTTTTTT. This sequence joins TRBV6-5 and TRBJ1-4; D not resolved. CDR1 is MNHEY, CDR2 SVGAGI, per germline. The CDR3 length is 14 residues. With 2 bases removed from V and 5 bases from J, the gap between germline ends came to 9 bases.

J is TRBJ2-5 and V is TRBV18, with 7 bases lining up with TRBD1. V was pared by 6 bases and J by 7 bases, with 5 bases of the junction left unmatched. Germline V gives CDR1 KGHSH, CDR2 LQKENI. This CDR3 contains 12 residues. Here the CDR3 reads CASSYRQGTQYF. In DNA form, the CDR3 reads TGTGCCAGCTCCTATAGACAGGGGACCCAGTACTTC.

The chain employs TRBV28 and TRBJ1-3; D is possibly TRBD1 (5 bases). The germline gives CDR1 MDHEN, CDR2 SYDVKM. The CDR3 is 16 amino acids. V lost 4 bases to trimming and J lost 3 bases, with 16 bases between them. The CDR3 DNA follows: TGTGCCAGCAGTTCGGGACTCCGGGGCGGTGGAAACACCATATATTTT. This gives the protein CASSSGLRGGGNTIYF.

In regard to this clone: Other DNA sequences in this specimen translate into the identical CDR3. The chain carries TRBV15 and TRBJ2-6, with TRBD2 matching 10 bases. The CDR3 is 20 residues long. The germline V gene has CDR1 LNHNV and CDR2 YYDKDF (reference sequence). Trimming at V came to 1 base and at J to 0 bases, leaving 9 bases not matched to a gene. The CDR3 DNA is TGTGCCACCAGCAGAGGCCCAGCGGGGGGGTCTTCCTCTGGGGCCAACGTCCTGACTTTC. It is translated as CATSRGPAGGSSSGANVLTF.

The chain joins TRBV4-3 to TRBJ2-1, with a weak D call TRBD2 (5 bases). The CDR3 sequence is 15 residues long. Deletions cut 2 bases from V and 4 bases from J, with 12 bases between. CDR1 is LGHNA and CDR2 is YSLEER in the germline V gene. DNA of the CDR3: TGCGCCAGCAGCCAATTGAACCGGGGTTACAATGAGCAGTTCTTC. Translating gives CASSQLNRGYNEQFF.

This chain joins TRBV11-2 and TRBJ2-7; 9 nucleotides align to TRBD2. The CDR3 extends over 15 amino acids. After removal of 1 base from V and 4 bases from J, the junction contained 5 bases not matched to a gene. Germline loops: CDR1 SGHAT, CDR2 FQNNGV. The CDR3 region has the DNA TGTGCCAGCAGCTTAGGCCAGACTAGCGGTTACGAGCAGTACGTC. This translates into CASSLGQTSGYEQYV.

This clone was picked up a small number of times. The chain is built from TRBV4-1 and TRBJ2-1, with D maybe TRBD2 (7 bases). This CDR3 has 17 residues. Germline lookup yields CDR1 MGHRA and CDR2 YSYEKL. Trimming took off 0 bases at V and 3 bases at J, with 15 bases between the two ends. The CDR3 sequence: CASSQEDGRGRYNEQFF. The CDR3 bases are TGCGCCAGCAGCCAAGAAGACGGGCGGGGGCGCTACAATGAGCAGTTCTTC.

This clone was picked up a small number of times. This chain uses TRBV5-6 with TRBJ1-1; a possible D gene is TRBD1 (5 bases). CDR3 size: 12 residues. The germline gives CDR1 SGHDT, CDR2 YYEEEE. V was clipped by 4 bases and J by 6 bases, with 10 bases between them. CDR3 region: CASSGGEAEAFF. DNA for the CDR3: TGTGCCAGCAGCGGGGGGGAAGCTGAAGCTTTCTTT.

This clone showed up just a few times. DNA for the CDR3: TGTGCCAGCAGCTTGCAGGGCATGGAGAATTCACCCCTCCACTTT. It specifies CASSLQGMENSPLHF. The chain links TRBV5-4 to TRBJ1-6; maybe TRBD1 (5 bases). Trimming left V 1 base short and J 7 bases short, with 12 bases between. The CDR3 totals 15 residues. Germline CDR1 and CDR2: SGHNT and YYREEE (reference sequence).

This clone turned up a few times. V and J are TRBV27 and TRBJ2-3, with D unclear. There are 13 residues in the CDR3. V shed 6 bases and J shed 4 bases, with 11 bases lying between them. Germline V gene lookup returns CDR1 MNHEY and CDR2 SMNVEV (reference sequence). In nucleotides, the CDR3 is TGTGCCAGCAGGACATTTTTGCCAGATACGCAGTATTTT. This translates into CASRTFLPDTQYF.